This TCR beta chain stems from a study of cytomegalovirus exposure and HLA in healthy donors. Primers: 60 Vbeta forward and 13 Jbeta reverse. Sequencing was performed with immunoSEQ multiplex PCR; in TCRdb, only in-frame clones are kept and a portion is missing. The sample gives about 190,000 clones, about 77% of which show up once; more than 4% is in the top ten. The CDR3 consists of 13 residues. The chain has TRBV21-1 and TRBJ2-7; TRBD1 is the table's D call, not checked against the DNA. TRBV21-1 is assigned pseudogene status. This clonotype was obtained from a man between 25 and 39 years old in good health and CMV-seropositive. The sample comprised PBMCs. The CDR3 loop reads CASSKRQAYEQYF. The CDR3, as DNA: TGTGCCAGCAGCAAGCGACAAGCCTACGAGCAGTACTTC.